A selection of T cell receptor beta chains follows, all from one sample in a study of patients and donors after allogeneic stem cell transplantation. TCRdb re-called the RT-PCR reads through MiXCR, storing one row per CDR3 protein. The table records about 230,000 distinct CDR3 sequences, roughly 15% of them present only once. The source material was blood, either unsorted or a sorted T cell fraction (not recorded which). These receptors originate from a human donor who was either an allogeneic HSCT recipient or a stem cell or donor lymphocyte infusion donor (not recorded which). It is not recorded whose cells these are; they may come from a transplant donor. Each CDR3 is given with its conserved first and last residue. A D gene is named only where the DNA matches it firmly. Only part of the rows carry a size: once, few, many, or a class if the clone is expanded.

v_call	clone_size	d_call	j_call	cdr3_nt	cdr3_aa
TRBV20-1	few	NA	TRBJ1-3	TGCAGTGCTAGAGATAGTAACAGGGTTAGCTCTGGAAACACCATATATTTT	CSARDSNRVSSGNTIYF
TRBV30	NA	NA	TRBJ2-3	TGTGCCTTAGTTGGTGGAGGGGGGAGTTCAGATACGCAGTATTTT	CALVGGGGSSDTQYF
TRBV2	NA	NA	TRBJ2-7	TGTGCCAGCGCCGGAGATCCCCACTACGAGCAGTACTTC	CASAGDPHYEQYF
TRBV25-1	few	TRBD1	TRBJ1-1	TGTGCCAGCAGCAAGACAGGGGGCGGGGGTTCAGCTTTCTTT	CASSKTGGGGSAFF
TRBV6-1	NA	TRBD2	TRBJ2-2	TGTGCCAGCAAGCCGGGGGGGAACACCGGGGAGCTGTTTTTT	CASKPGGNTGELFF
TRBV7-3	few	NA	TRBJ2-7	TGTGCCAGCAGCTTAACGGCAGCGGGTGAGCAGTACTTC	CASSLTAAGEQYF
TRBV7-7	NA	NA	TRBJ2-5	TGTGCCAGCAGCTTAGGTAGCGGAAAGACCCAGTACTTC	CASSLGSGKTQYF
TRBV6-1	NA	NA	TRBJ2-1	TGTGCCAGCAGTGAAGAGGACGAAACCTACAATGAGCAGTTCTTC	CASSEEDETYNEQFF
TRBV18	NA	NA	TRBJ1-5	TGTGCCAGCTCACCGAGGACAGAGAGCAATCAGCCCCAGCATTTT	CASSPRTESNQPQHF
TRBV9	many	NA	TRBJ2-3	TGTGCCAGCAGCGTAGAGCAGAGGACAGATACGCAGTATTTT	CASSVEQRTDTQYF
TRBV4-2	many	NA	TRBJ2-1	TGTGCCAGCAGCCAAGTAAGGCAGGGAAAGGTTGAGCAGTTCTTC	CASSQVRQGKVEQFF
TRBV7-3	once	TRBD2	TRBJ2-7	TGTGCCAGCAGCCGCGGACTAGCGGGGGCCTACGAGCAGTACTTC	CASSRGLAGAYEQYF
TRBV5-1	few	NA	TRBJ1-5	TGCGCCAGCAGCTTGGCGGGGGGGCCCAATCAGCCCCAGCATTTT	CASSLAGGPNQPQHF
TRBV11-2	NA	TRBD1	TRBJ1-2	TGTGCCAGCAGCTTATCCCGGGACAGGGGTGGCGGCTACACCTTC	CASSLSRDRGGGYTF
TRBV4-2	few	NA	TRBJ2-1	TGTGCCAGCAGCCAAGAAACAGGGAACTCCTACAATGAGCAGTTCTTC	CASSQETGNSYNEQFF
TRBV29-1	NA	NA	TRBJ1-1	TGCAGCGTTAACGGGGGGGACACTGAAGCTTTCTTT	CSVNGGDTEAFF
TRBV6-2/TRBV6-3	many	TRBD1	TRBJ1-2	TGTGCCAGCAGTTCCCGGGACAGGGGCCGGGGCTACACCTTC	CASSSRDRGRGYTF
TRBV5-1	few	TRBD1	TRBJ2-7	TGCGCCAGCAGCTTGGATACCAGCGCAGGGGGCTACGAGCAGTACTTC	CASSLDTSAGGYEQYF
TRBV9	NA	TRBD1	TRBJ2-7	TGTGCCAGCAGCGTAAGGGGACAGTCTGAGCAGTACTTC	CASSVRGQSEQYF
TRBV20-1	many	TRBD2	TRBJ2-7	TGCAGTGCTAGAGATCCGGGTAGCGGGGTCTCCTACGAGCAGTACTTC	CSARDPGSGVSYEQYF
TRBV5-1	NA	NA	TRBJ2-5	TGCGCCAGCAGCTTGGCGGGAATAGAGACCCAGTACTTC	CASSLAGIETQYF
TRBV4-3	few	TRBD2	TRBJ2-3	TGCGCCAGCAGCCAAGGTAGCGGGGGGAGCACAGATACGCAGTATTTT	CASSQGSGGSTDTQYF
TRBV6-2/TRBV6-3	many	NA	TRBJ1-1	TGTGCCAGCAGTCTGATTCAGGGGAACACTGAAGCTTTCTTT	CASSLIQGNTEAFF
TRBV20-1	many	NA	TRBJ1-2	TGCAGTGCAGTAAAGGGGCAGGGGTATGGCTACACCTTC	CSAVKGQGYGYTF
TRBV4-3	NA	NA	TRBJ2-5	TGCGCCAGCAGCCGTACGCACCAAGAGACCCAGTACTTC	CASSRTHQETQYF
TRBV29-1	many	TRBD1	TRBJ1-5	TGCAGCGTTGAGGGACAGGGGGACAATCAGCCCCAGCATTTT	CSVEGQGDNQPQHF
TRBV29-1	NA	NA	TRBJ1-3	TGCAGCGTTGAAGAAGAAGGGGATGCTGGAAACACCATATATTTT	CSVEEEGDAGNTIYF
TRBV20-1	few	TRBD2	TRBJ2-1	TGCAGTGCTAGTCCGGGACTAGCTTGGAATGAGCAGTTCTTC	CSASPGLAWNEQFF
TRBV18	few	TRBD1	TRBJ1-1	TGTGCCAGCTCACCGTCCACAGGGGCCACTGAAGCTTTCTTT	CASSPSTGATEAFF
TRBV5-1	many	NA	TRBJ2-5	TGCGCCAGCAGCTTGGAGTTAAGTGAAGAGACCCAGTACTTC	CASSLELSEETQYF
TRBV7-9	many	NA	TRBJ2-7	TGTGCCAGCAGCCACGACACAGGGTTGTTTGACGAGCAGTACTTC	CASSHDTGLFDEQYF